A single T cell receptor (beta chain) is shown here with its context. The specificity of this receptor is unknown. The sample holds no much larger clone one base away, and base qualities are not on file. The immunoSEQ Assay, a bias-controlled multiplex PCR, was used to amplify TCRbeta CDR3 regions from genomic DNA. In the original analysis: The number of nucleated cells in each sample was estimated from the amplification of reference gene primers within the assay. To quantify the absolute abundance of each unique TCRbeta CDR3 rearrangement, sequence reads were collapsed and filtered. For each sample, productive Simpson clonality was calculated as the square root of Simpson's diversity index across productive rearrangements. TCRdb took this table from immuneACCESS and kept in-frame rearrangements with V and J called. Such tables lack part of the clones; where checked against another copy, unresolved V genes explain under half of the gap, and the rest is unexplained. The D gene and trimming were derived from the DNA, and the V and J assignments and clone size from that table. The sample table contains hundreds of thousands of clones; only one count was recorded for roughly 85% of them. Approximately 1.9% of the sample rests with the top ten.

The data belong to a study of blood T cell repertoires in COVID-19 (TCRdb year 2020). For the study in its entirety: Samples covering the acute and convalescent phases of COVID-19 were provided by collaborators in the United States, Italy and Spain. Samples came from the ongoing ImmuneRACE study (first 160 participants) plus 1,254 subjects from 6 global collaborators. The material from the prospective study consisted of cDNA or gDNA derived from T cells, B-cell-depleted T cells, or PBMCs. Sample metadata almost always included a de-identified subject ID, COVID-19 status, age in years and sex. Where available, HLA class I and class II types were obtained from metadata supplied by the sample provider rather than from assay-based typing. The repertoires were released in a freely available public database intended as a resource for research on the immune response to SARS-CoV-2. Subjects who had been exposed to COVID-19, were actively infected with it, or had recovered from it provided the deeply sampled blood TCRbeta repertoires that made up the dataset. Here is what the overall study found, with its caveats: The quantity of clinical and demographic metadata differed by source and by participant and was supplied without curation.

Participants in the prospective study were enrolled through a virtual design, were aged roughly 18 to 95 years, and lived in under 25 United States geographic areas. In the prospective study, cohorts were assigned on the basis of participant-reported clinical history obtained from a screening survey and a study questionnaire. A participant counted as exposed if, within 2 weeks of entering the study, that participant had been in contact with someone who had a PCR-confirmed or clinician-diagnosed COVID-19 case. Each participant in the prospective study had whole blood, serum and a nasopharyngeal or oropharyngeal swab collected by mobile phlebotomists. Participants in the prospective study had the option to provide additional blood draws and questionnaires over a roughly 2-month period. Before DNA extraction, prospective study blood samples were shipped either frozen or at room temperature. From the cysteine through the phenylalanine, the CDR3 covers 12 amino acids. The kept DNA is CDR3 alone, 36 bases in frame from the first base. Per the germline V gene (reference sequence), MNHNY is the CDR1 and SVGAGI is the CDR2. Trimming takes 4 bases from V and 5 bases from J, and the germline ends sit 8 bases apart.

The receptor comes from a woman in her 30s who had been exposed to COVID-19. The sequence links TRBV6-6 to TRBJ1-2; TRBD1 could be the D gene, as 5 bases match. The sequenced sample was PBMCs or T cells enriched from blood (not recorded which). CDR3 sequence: CASSLTVYGYTF. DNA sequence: TGTGCCAGCAGTTTGACAGTATATGGCTACACCTTC.